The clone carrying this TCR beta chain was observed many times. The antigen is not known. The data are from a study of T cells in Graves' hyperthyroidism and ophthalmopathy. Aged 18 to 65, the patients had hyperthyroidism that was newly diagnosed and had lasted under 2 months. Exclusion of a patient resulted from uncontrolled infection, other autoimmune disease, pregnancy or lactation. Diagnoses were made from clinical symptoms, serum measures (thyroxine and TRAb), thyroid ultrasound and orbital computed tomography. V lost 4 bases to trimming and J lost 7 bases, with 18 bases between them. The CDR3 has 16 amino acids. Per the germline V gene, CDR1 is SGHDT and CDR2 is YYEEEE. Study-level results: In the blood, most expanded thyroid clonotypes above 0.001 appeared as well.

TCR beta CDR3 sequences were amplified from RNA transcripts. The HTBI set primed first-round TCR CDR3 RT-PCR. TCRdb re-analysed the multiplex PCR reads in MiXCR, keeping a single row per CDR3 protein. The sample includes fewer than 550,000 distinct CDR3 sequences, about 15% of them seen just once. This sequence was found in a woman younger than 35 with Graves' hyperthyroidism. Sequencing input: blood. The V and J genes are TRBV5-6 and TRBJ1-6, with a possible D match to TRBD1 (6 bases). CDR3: CASSLDSGVGNSPLHF. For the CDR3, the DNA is TGTGCCAGCAGCCTGGACAGTGGAGTCGGGAATTCACCCCTCCACTTT. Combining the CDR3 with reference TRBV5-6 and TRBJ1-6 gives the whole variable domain DAGVTQSPTHLIKTRGQQVTLRCSPKSGHDTVSWYQQALGQGPQFIFQYYEEEERQRGNFPDRFSGHQFPNYSSELNVNALLLGDSALYLCASSLDSGVGNSPLHFGNGTRLTVT.